These 16 T cell receptor beta chains came from one sample sequenced in a study of blood T cells in healthy people across ages. Through a sample-barcoded 5' primer and a J-beta primer mix, a second PCR was run for roughly 7 to 11 cycles. TCRdb re-called the 5' RACE reads with MiXCR, one entry per CDR3 protein. The sample shows about 670,000 distinct CDR3 sequences, about 51% of them seen only once. The specimen sequenced was blood. These TCRs come from a woman of 80 years or more in good health.

This chain uses TRBV3-1 with TRBJ2-3; D is unclear. In germline, CDR1 is LGHDT, CDR2 YNNKEL (reference sequence). Trimming removed 0 bases from V and 2 bases from J, with 15 bases in between. The CDR3 length is 17 residues. The CDR3 DNA reads as TGTGCCAGCAGCCAAGATCCTACAACTTGGAACACAGATACGCAGTATTTT. It is translated as CASSQDPTTWNTDTQYF.

The chain carries TRBV27 and TRBJ2-3; D is possibly TRBD2 (7 bases). The V end lost 3 bases, the J end lost 8 bases, and 12 bases lay between the germline ends. CDR3 size: 13 residues. Germline assignment: CDR1 MNHEY and CDR2 SMNVEV (reference sequence). CDR3 DNA: TGTGCCAGCAGTTTTGCGGGGGCCCGTACGCAGTATTTT. This codes for CASSFAGARTQYF.

In the case of this clonotype: It may be a read error: a sequence one base away is much more abundant. This chain joins TRBV24-1 and TRBJ1-4; D may be TRBD1 (6 bases). Germline loops: CDR1 KGHDR, CDR2 SFDVKD. This CDR3 contains 13 residues. CDR3 amino acids: CATRDLGGEKLFF. In DNA form, the CDR3 reads TGTGCCACCAGGGATTTAGGGGGTGAAAAACTGTTTTTT.

The chain links TRBV7-9 to TRBJ2-6; unclear D gene. V was trimmed by 5 bases and J by 3 bases, leaving 11 bases between them. This CDR3 comprises 15 residues. CDR1 is SEHNR, CDR2 FQNEAQ, per germline (reference sequence). The CDR3: CASSPDKFGANVLTF. The CDR3 region has the DNA TGTGCCAGCAGCCCAGACAAATTTGGGGCCAACGTCCTGACTTTC.

The V call is TRBV29-1, the J call TRBJ2-7; 9 bases are shared with TRBD1. The V gene end was trimmed by 6 bases and the J gene end by 0 bases; junction bases not matched to a gene: 3. Germline V gives CDR1 SQVTM, CDR2 ANQGSEA. CDR3 length: 13 residues. The CDR3 DNA reads TGCAGCGTCCGGGACAGGGACTCCTACGAGCAGTACTTC. This translates into CSVRDRDSYEQYF.

The rearrangement links TRBV24-1 to TRBJ1-5; 7 bases are a match to TRBD1. Germline V lookup: CDR1 KGHDR, CDR2 SFDVKD. The CDR3 runs 17 residues. V shed 0 bases, J shed 6 bases, and the junction held 10 bases outside the gene matches. CDR3 residues: CATSDLPGQSPGQPQHF. CDR3 in DNA: TGTGCCACCAGTGATTTGCCGGGACAGTCCCCCGGTCAGCCCCAGCATTTT.

This clonotype was detected ten times or more. The rearrangement joins TRBV12-3 or TRBV12-4 to TRBJ2-4; no clear D. The V and J ends lost 3 bases and 0 bases respectively, with 9 bases between them. There are 15 residues in the CDR3. The CDR3 bases are TGTGCCAGCAGTTTTTTCTCGTTAGCCAAAAACATTCAGTACTTC. Translating it yields CASSFFSLAKNIQYF.

V and J are TRBV5-8 and TRBJ2-7, with D perhaps TRBD1 (5 bases). V was shortened by 4 bases and J by 0 bases, with 14 bases between the two germline ends. The CDR3 runs to 15 residues. CDR1 and CDR2 from the germline V gene are SGHTS and YDEGEE. This CDR3 reads CASSRYQGASYEQYF. The CDR3 DNA is TGTGCCAGCAGCCGTTACCAGGGCGCCTCCTACGAGCAGTACTTC.

The rearrangement joins TRBV15 to TRBJ2-3, with 8 bases matching TRBD1. The germline V gene encodes CDR1 LNHNV and CDR2 YYDKDF (reference sequence). Trimming cost V 1 base and J 4 bases; bases outside gene matches: 4. The CDR3 consists of 15 residues. CDR3 bases: TGTGCCACCAGCAGAGGCCAGGGGGCCGCAGATACGCAGTATTTT. Translation: CATSRGQGAADTQYF.

This clonotype showed up many times. The rearrangement joins TRBV10-3 to TRBJ2-3; D may be TRBD2 (6 bases). Deletions cut 2 bases from V and 0 bases from J, with 9 bases between. Per germline, CDR1 ENHRY and CDR2 SYGVKD. CDR3 length: 15 amino acids. CDR3 sequence reads: CAISEPTRSTDTQYF. The CDR3 DNA is TGTGCCATCAGTGAGCCGACTAGAAGCACAGATACGCAGTATTTT.

The chain is built from TRBV5-1 and TRBJ2-3; 9 bases match TRBD2. CDR1 is SGHRS, CDR2 YFSETQ, per germline. J was trimmed by 5 bases and V by 1 base; bases with no gene match: 8. The CDR3 has 16 amino acids. The CDR3 DNA sequence: TGCGCCAGCAGCTTGACGGCGGGAGGGCCGGGAGATACGCAGTATTTT. It codes for CASSLTAGGPGDTQYF.

This clonotype appeared once. The chain uses TRBV6-2 or TRBV6-3 and TRBJ2-3; D gene uncertain. The V end lost 6 bases, the J end lost 2 bases, and 12 bases lay between the germline ends. CDR1 is MNHEY, CDR2 SVGEGT, per germline. CDR3 length: 14 residues. The CDR3 loop is CASRVPLVTDTQYF. The CDR3 DNA reads as TGTGCCAGCAGAGTCCCCCTCGTCACAGATACGCAGTATTTT.

The chain uses TRBV24-1 and TRBJ2-3, with 11 bases that match TRBD2. The CDR3 runs to 17 residues. Germline V gene sequence: CDR1 KGHDR, CDR2 SFDVKD. V shed 2 bases, J shed 3 bases, and the junction held 6 bases outside the gene matches. CDR3 region: CATSDSASGRLTDTQYF. The DNA for the CDR3 is TGTGCCACCAGTGATTCCGCTAGCGGGAGGTTGACAGATACGCAGTATTTT.

This clonotype was seen repeatedly, ten times or more. V gene TRBV20-1 combines with J gene TRBJ2-3; D not resolved. Germline-derived CDR1 and CDR2 are DFQATT and SNEGSKA (reference sequence). Trimming left V 6 bases short and J 2 bases short, with 6 bases between. This CDR3 is 11 amino acids long. For the CDR3, the DNA is TGCAGTGCGAAACTCACAGATACGCAGTATTTT. Translation: CSAKLTDTQYF.

Points on this clonotype: A clone one base away is much larger, so this may be a read error. This sequence joins TRBV29-1 and TRBJ2-1; D perhaps matches TRBD2 (6 bases). The CDR3 contains 16 residues. V lost 4 bases and J lost 9, with 25 bases in between. Germline V gene data show CDR1 as SQVTM and CDR2 as ANQGSEA. The CDR3 sequence: CSVVWAAGRSVGEQFF. The CDR3 region has the DNA TGCAGCGTTGTTTGGGCGGCAGGGAGGTCTGTCGGTGAGCAGTTCTTC.

This clonotype was seen repeatedly, ten times or more. V is TRBV12-3 or TRBV12-4 and J is TRBJ1-2; 7 bases line up with TRBD1. The CDR3 spans 13 residues. V was pared by 6 bases and J by 8 bases, with 9 bases of the junction left unmatched. CDR3 in amino acids: CASSGQVLGGYTF. The CDR3, as DNA: TGTGCCAGCAGCGGACAGGTGTTGGGAGGCTACACCTTC.